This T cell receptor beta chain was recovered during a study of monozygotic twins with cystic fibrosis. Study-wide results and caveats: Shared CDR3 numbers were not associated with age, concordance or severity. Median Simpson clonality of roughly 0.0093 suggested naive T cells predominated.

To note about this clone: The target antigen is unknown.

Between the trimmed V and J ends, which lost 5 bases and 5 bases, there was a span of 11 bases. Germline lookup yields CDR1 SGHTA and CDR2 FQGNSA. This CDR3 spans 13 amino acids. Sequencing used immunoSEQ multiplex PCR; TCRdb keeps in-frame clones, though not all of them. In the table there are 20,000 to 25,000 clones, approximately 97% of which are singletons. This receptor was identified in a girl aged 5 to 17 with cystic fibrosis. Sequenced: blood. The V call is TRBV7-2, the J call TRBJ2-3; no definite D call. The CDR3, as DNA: TGTGCCAGCAGCGTGCGACGGCTAGATACGCAGTATTTT. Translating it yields CASSVRRLDTQYF. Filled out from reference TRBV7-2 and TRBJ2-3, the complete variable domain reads GAGVSQSPSNKVTEKGKDVELRCDPISGHTALYWYRQSLGQGLEFLIYFQGNSAPDKSGLPSDRFSAERTGGSVSTLTIQRTQQEDSAVYLCASSVRRLDTQYFGPGTRLTVL.